The 27 T cell receptor beta chains in this list originate from one sample, sequenced in a study of blood T cell repertoires in COVID-19. Repertoires were generated with immunoSEQ multiplex PCR, while TCRdb's copy carries only in-frame clones and drops some. The data contain 150,000 to 200,000 clones, around 83% of them singletons. Material for sequencing was peripheral blood. The origin of the receptors is a man aged 40-55 years with acute or convalescent COVID-19.

This clone was seen a single time. V usage is TRBV2 and J usage is TRBJ1-1, with D unresolved. Germline CDR1 reads SNHLY; CDR2 reads FYNNEI. The CDR3 has 12 amino acids. With 8 bases removed from V and 0 bases from J, the gap between germline ends came to 7 bases. The CDR3 loop reads CASAPVNTEAFF. The DNA for the CDR3 is TGTGCCAGCGCCCCGGTGAACACTGAAGCTTTCTTT.

The chain carries TRBV9 and TRBJ2-3, with 10 bases lining up with TRBD2. The CDR3 is 15 residues long. Unmatched junction bases numbered 7, after V lost 4 bases and J lost 5 bases. Germline values: CDR1 SGDLS, CDR2 YYNGEE. The CDR3 coding sequence is TGTGCCAGCAGCCTGAGCGGGGGGGCGAAAGATACGCAGTATTTT. Its translation: CASSLSGGAKDTQYF.

V gene TRBV5-4 combines with J gene TRBJ1-2; D unresolved. The germline V gene has CDR1 SGHNT and CDR2 YYREEE (reference sequence). The CDR3 is 13 amino acids. V lost 4 bases and J 2 bases, leaving 9 bases between the germline ends. DNA for the CDR3: TGTGCCAGCAGCGAGGATCGGAACTATGGCTACACCTTC. This codes for CASSEDRNYGYTF.

The chain combines TRBV18 with TRBJ2-7; D perhaps matches TRBD1 (6 bases). Germline assignment: CDR1 KGHSH and CDR2 LQKENI. This CDR3 has 15 amino acids. V was shortened by 6 bases and J by 6 bases, with 21 bases between the two germline ends. The CDR3 nucleotides are TGTGCCAGCTCTCCCCACCCCCAGGGACAAGGCGAGCAGTACTTC. Translated: CASSPHPQGQGEQYF.

The rearrangement joins TRBV29-1 to TRBJ1-2; 7 nucleotides line up with TRBD1. This CDR3 has 14 residues. Germline V gene sequence: CDR1 SQVTM, CDR2 ANQGSEA. Trimming took 4 bases from V and 5 from J; bases not matched to a gene: 10. The CDR3 spells CSVGGGTETYGYTF. DNA for the CDR3: TGCAGCGTTGGAGGAGGGACAGAGACTTATGGCTACACCTTC.

The genes are TRBV10-3 and TRBJ1-6; unclear D gene. The CDR3 has 14 amino acids. Germline V lookup: CDR1 ENHRY, CDR2 SYGVKD. V was shortened by 6 bases and J by 9 bases, with 15 bases between the two germline ends. In DNA form, the CDR3 reads TGTGCCATCAGGGGAGCGGATGTCACTTCACCCCTCCACTTT. It yields the protein CAIRGADVTSPLHF.

The rearrangement joins TRBV6-1 to TRBJ1-5, with D possibly being TRBD1 (6 bases). This CDR3 spans 16 amino acids. Germline V gene data show CDR1 as MNHNS and CDR2 as SASEGT. Trimming took 2 bases from V and 0 from J, leaving 11 bases between them. The CDR3: CASSEQGPLSNQPQHF. The CDR3 DNA reads TGTGCCAGCAGTGAACAGGGGCCCCTTAGCAATCAGCCCCAGCATTTT.

With respect to this clone: The junction differs from germline at one of its ends, possibly a read error. The genes are TRBV20-1 and TRBJ2-7; 7 bases align to TRBD1. The length of the CDR3 is 11 residues. Germline lookup yields CDR1 DFQATT and CDR2 SNEGSKA (reference sequence). As DNA, the CDR3 is TGCAGTGCTAGATCCGGACAGGAGCAATACTTC. Amino acid sequence: CSARSGQEQYF.

The V and J genes are TRBV5-1 and TRBJ2-5; 9 bases are shared with TRBD1. This CDR3 has 15 residues. V trimming: 3 bases; J trimming: 4 bases; junction bases outside the gene matches: 7. Germline V gene data show CDR1 as SGHRS and CDR2 as YFSETQ. The CDR3 DNA is TGCGCCAGCAGCTCGGGACAGGGTAGGGGAGAGACCCAGTACTTC. It translates to CASSSGQGRGETQYF.

This chain links TRBV5-5 with TRBJ2-2, with D maybe TRBD1 (6 bases). Germline lookup yields CDR1 SGHKS and CDR2 YYEKEE (reference sequence). The V and J ends lost 3 bases and 0 bases respectively, with 12 bases between them. The CDR3 has 16 residues. The CDR3 nucleotides read TGTGCCAGCAGCTCCGGACAGCAAACGAACACCGGGGAGCTGTTTTTT. It yields the protein CASSSGQQTNTGELFF.

The chain has TRBV2 and TRBJ2-3; 11 bases fit TRBD1. Per the germline V gene, CDR1 is SNHLY and CDR2 is FYNNEI. The CDR3 spans 15 residues. V dropped 7 bases and J dropped 5; count of bases not matched to a gene: 8. This CDR3 is CASIRWTGGQDTQYF. The CDR3 DNA reads TGTGCCAGCATCCGCTGGACAGGGGGCCAAGATACGCAGTATTTT. The full variable domain, in which reference TRBV2 and TRBJ2-3 provide the parts outside the CDR3, is EPEVTQTPSHQVTQMGQEVILRCVPISNHLYFYWYRQILGQKVEFLVSFYNNEISEKSEIFDDQFSVERPDGSNFTLKIRSTKLEDSAMYFCASIRWTGGQDTQYFGPGTRLTVL.

The chain uses TRBV7-2 and TRBJ1-5; D uncertain. The CDR3 has 14 amino acids. Between the trimmed V and J ends, which lost 1 base and 4 bases, there was a span of 8 bases. Germline CDR1 is SGHTA and CDR2 is FQGNSA. The DNA for the CDR3 is TGTGCCAGCAGCTTAGGGACTTTGAATCAGCCCCAGCATTTT. Protein sequence: CASSLGTLNQPQHF.

The V call is TRBV6-2 or TRBV6-3, the J call TRBJ2-7; D gene uncertain. The germline V gene encodes CDR1 MNHEY and CDR2 SVGEGT. Trimming took 5 bases from V and 4 from J, leaving 6 bases between them. This CDR3 spans 11 amino acids. CDR3 coding DNA: TGTGCCAGCAGTCTAGGATACGAGCAGTACTTC. It encodes CASSLGYEQYF.

The chain joins TRBV9 to TRBJ2-7; weak D call: TRBD2 (5 bases). V was clipped by 1 base and J by 4 bases, with 15 bases between them. This CDR3 spans 15 amino acids. CDR1 and CDR2 (germline): SGDLS, YYNGEE. Here the CDR3 DNA reads TGTGCCAGCAGCGTAATACCGGGAATGGAGTACGAGCAGTACTTC. This codes for CASSVIPGMEYEQYF.

The chain uses TRBV29-1 and TRBJ1-1, with D uncertain. The CDR3 runs 14 residues. V was cut by 0 bases and J by 6 bases, with 14 bases left in between. Germline CDR1 reads SQVTM; CDR2 reads ANQGSEA. CDR3 bases: TGCAGCGTTGAAGATCCCCCTTCCGGGGCTGAAGCTTTCTTT. Amino acid sequence: CSVEDPPSGAEAFF.

The chain combines TRBV7-6 with TRBJ2-7; D may be TRBD1 (5 bases). Germline V gene lookup returns CDR1 SGHVS and CDR2 FNYEAQ. V shed 2 bases and J shed 2 bases, with 25 bases lying between them. CDR3 size: 19 residues. The CDR3 DNA is TGTGCCAGCAGCTTAAACCCCTTTAAGTGGACGACAGATACCTACGAGCAGTACTTC. Amino acid sequence: CASSLNPFKWTTDTYEQYF.

The V and J genes are TRBV24-1 and TRBJ2-4; perhaps TRBD2 as D (7 bases). Germline lookup yields CDR1 KGHDR and CDR2 SFDVKD. This CDR3 has 14 residues. Trimming left V 5 bases short and J 8 bases short, with 15 bases between. The CDR3 region is CATSGGGGGYIQYF. In DNA form, the CDR3 reads TGTGCCACCAGTGGGGGGGGCGGTGGATACATTCAGTACTTC.

This chain connects TRBV7-2 to TRBJ2-1, with 9 nucleotides matching TRBD2. CDR3 length: 17 residues. CDR1 SGHTA and CDR2 FQGNSA come from the germline V gene. V was pared by 3 bases and J by 4 bases, with 10 bases of the junction left unmatched. The CDR3, as DNA: TGTGCCAGCAGCTTGAGGGCTAGCGGGGAAGGATACAATGAGCAGTTCTTC. This translates into CASSLRASGEGYNEQFF. Variable domain in full (rest from reference TRBV7-2 and TRBJ2-1): GAGVSQSPSNKVTEKGKDVELRCDPISGHTALYWYRQSLGQGLEFLIYFQGNSAPDKSGLPSDRFSAERTGGSVSTLTIQRTQQEDSAVYLCASSLRASGEGYNEQFFGPGTRLTVL.

The chain has TRBV7-9 and TRBJ1-1; TRBD1 might be the D (5 bases). The CDR3 covers 14 residues. CDR1 is SEHNR and CDR2 is FQNEAQ in the germline V gene (reference sequence). Trimming left V 2 bases short and J 6 bases short, with 13 bases between. The CDR3 region has the DNA TGTGCCAGCAGCTTACCAGGGTATGGGGCTGAAGCTTTCTTT. It is translated as CASSLPGYGAEAFF.

V is TRBV30 and J is TRBJ1-2, with 9 positions matching TRBD1. V shed 2 bases and J 3 bases; nucleotides not matched to a gene: 7. The CDR3 extends over 15 amino acids. Per germline, CDR1 GTSNPN and CDR2 SVGIG (reference sequence). This CDR3 reads CAWSPPGQGYYGYTF. CDR3 DNA sequence: TGTGCCTGGAGTCCACCGGGACAGGGATACTATGGCTACACCTTC.

V gene TRBV7-8 combines with J gene TRBJ2-1; TRBD2 might be the D (7 bases). The CDR3 is 17 amino acids. Germline values: CDR1 SGHVS, CDR2 FQNEAQ. V was shortened by 1 base and J by 8 bases, with 21 bases between the two germline ends. CDR3 DNA: TGTGCCAGCAGCTTAGACGGGGGGCCGTCGCCCCTTGATGAGCAGTTCTTC. Translation: CASSLDGGPSPLDEQFF.

The V and J genes are TRBV11-2 and TRBJ1-2; D gene ambiguous. V gave up 4 bases and J gave up 8 bases, with 14 bases separating them. Germline V CDR1 and CDR2: SGHAT, FQNNGV. The CDR3 totals 13 residues. Here the CDR3 DNA reads TGTGCCAGCAGCTCGGACTCGCATAGGGGCTACACCTTC. Its translation is CASSSDSHRGYTF. The full variable domain, its missing parts supplied by reference TRBV11-2 and TRBJ1-2, is EAGVAQSPRYKIIEKRQSVAFWCNPISGHATLYWYQQILGQGPKLLIQFQNNGVVDDSQLPKDRFSAERLKGVDSTLKIQPAKLEDSAVYLCASSSDSHRGYTFGSGTRLTVV.

The V and J genes are TRBV5-1 and TRBJ1-1; 8 bases match TRBD1. The CDR3 runs to 15 residues. J gave up 2 bases and V 5 bases, and 8 bases lay outside the gene matches. The germline CDR1 and CDR2 sequences are SGHRS and YFSETQ. The CDR3 region has the DNA TGCGCCAGCAGAAGGAATGGACAGGGTAACACTGAAGCTTTCTTT. The encoded protein is CASRRNGQGNTEAFF.

This chain's CDR3 is CATSVPGQGLEQFF. DNA of the CDR3: TGTGCCACCAGCGTGCCGGGACAGGGGCTGGAGCAGTTCTTC. The V gene is TRBV15, the J gene TRBJ2-1, with TRBD1 matching 10 bases. Germline V gene lookup returns CDR1 LNHNV and CDR2 YYDKDF (reference sequence). V lost 5 bases, J lost 10 bases, and 8 bases stayed unmatched. This CDR3 comprises 14 residues.

V is TRBV6-5 and J is TRBJ2-7, with 7 bases matching TRBD2. Unmatched junction bases numbered 10, after V lost 10 bases and J lost 4 bases. The germline V gene encodes CDR1 MNHEY and CDR2 SVGAGI. The CDR3 has 13 residues. In nucleotides, the CDR3 is TGTGCCACCTCGACGGGACTATTATACGAGCAGTACTTC. Protein sequence: CATSTGLLYEQYF.

The chain employs TRBV27 and TRBJ1-3, with D possibly matching TRBD1 (5 bases). The CDR3 runs 13 residues. Germline V gives CDR1 MNHEY, CDR2 SMNVEV (reference sequence). Trimming stripped 5 bases from V and 2 bases from J, with 7 bases between. The CDR3 DNA follows: TGTGCCAGCAGTCCCAGGGCTGGAAACACCATATATTTT. It encodes CASSPRAGNTIYF.

This sequence joins TRBV5-1 and TRBJ2-2; 7 nucleotides agree with TRBD1. The germline V gene has CDR1 SGHRS and CDR2 YFSETQ. Unmatched junction bases numbered 12, after V lost 7 bases and J lost 6 bases. The CDR3 has 15 amino acids. CDR3 sequence reads: CASYMVQGSAGELFF. The CDR3 DNA is TGCGCCAGCTATATGGTACAGGGGTCGGCCGGGGAGCTGTTTTTT.